Below, 14 T cell receptor beta chains from the same sample are listed, as sequenced in a study of T cells in narcolepsy. The protocol was immunoSEQ multiplex PCR, while the TCRdb copy is restricted to in-frame clones and leaves out a portion. The sample lists tens of thousands of clones, around 82% seen once, with 1.5% to 2% in the top ten. Sequencing was performed on CD45RA- memory CD4+ T cells from PBMCs. These receptors were collected from a human donor with narcolepsy.

Note on this clone: Other nucleotide sequences in the sample specify the same CDR3. The chain has TRBV7-9 and TRBJ1-2; 7 bases match TRBD1. This CDR3 comprises 12 residues. J lost 5 bases, V lost 4 bases, and 1 base had no gene match. Germline CDR1 and CDR2: SEHNR and FQNEAQ (reference sequence). CDR3 in DNA: TGTGCCAGCAGCTCACAGGGGTATGGCTACACCTTC. It yields the protein CASSSQGYGYTF.

The rearrangement joins TRBV4-3 to TRBJ1-2; no definite D call. Deletions cut 1 base from V and 0 bases from J, with 12 bases between. The CDR3 spans 16 residues. Per germline, CDR1 LGHNA and CDR2 YSLEER. The CDR3 region is CASSQVGSQTNYGYTF. DNA for the CDR3: TGCGCCAGCAGCCAAGTTGGCAGCCAAACTAACTATGGCTACACCTTC.

This chain connects TRBV5-1 to TRBJ1-2; D uncertain. Germline CDR1 SGHRS, CDR2 YFSETQ. V lost 6 bases and J lost 8, with 20 bases in between. There are 14 residues in the CDR3. This CDR3 is CASTVSEGLDGYTF. The DNA of the CDR3 is TGCGCCAGCACCGTTTCTGAGGGTTTGGACGGCTACACCTTC.

The chain employs TRBV5-1 and TRBJ1-1; 11 bases match TRBD1. J gave up 5 bases and V 3 bases, and 6 bases lay outside the gene matches. This CDR3 region has 15 residues. Germline lookup yields CDR1 SGHRS and CDR2 YFSETQ. The CDR3: CASSSTGQGGTEAFF. CDR3 DNA: TGCGCCAGCAGCTCGACGGGACAGGGGGGAACTGAAGCTTTCTTT. Full variable domain (rest looked up from reference TRBV5-1 and TRBJ1-1): KAGVTQTPRYLIKTRGQQVTLSCSPISGHRSVSWYQQTPGQGLQFLFEYFSETQRNKGNFPGRFSGRQFSNSRSEMNVSTLELGDSALYLCASSSTGQGGTEAFFGQGTRLTVV.

The gene calls are TRBV28 and TRBJ1-1, with D unresolved. Germline CDR1 MDHEN, CDR2 SYDVKM. There are 12 residues in the CDR3. Between the trimmed V and J ends, which lost 8 bases and 4 bases, there was a span of 11 bases. CDR3 sequence reads: CASQFSSTEAFF. The CDR3 DNA follows: TGTGCCAGCCAGTTTTCGAGCACTGAAGCTTTCTTT. The entire variable domain, with the rest obtained from reference TRBV28 and TRBJ1-1, is as follows: DVKVTQSSRYLVKRTGEKVFLECVQDMDHENMFWYRQDPGLGLRLIYFSYDVKMKEKGDIPEGYSVSREKKERFSLILESASTNQTSMYLCASQFSSTEAFFGQGTRLTVV.

The CDR3 DNA follows: TGTGCCAGCAGCCACCAGGGTGGTCAGCCCCAGCATTTT. Encoded protein: CASSHQGGQPQHF. The chain links TRBV6-1 to TRBJ1-5, with a tentative D call TRBD1 (5 bases). Per germline, CDR1 MNHNS and CDR2 SASEGT. Deletions cut 6 bases from V and 6 bases from J, with 12 bases between. The CDR3 covers 13 residues.

The chain recombines TRBV5-4 with TRBJ2-2; 9 nucleotides agree with TRBD2. Germline lookup yields CDR1 SGHNT and CDR2 YYREEE (reference sequence). The CDR3 spans 17 residues. V was pared by 6 bases and J by 4 bases, with 13 bases of the junction left unmatched. The CDR3 coding sequence is TGTGCCAGCACCCCCGGTAGCGGGGGCTTCGCCACCGGGGAGCTGTTTTTT. Its translation: CASTPGSGGFATGELFF.

The chain carries TRBV7-2 and TRBJ2-7; D not resolved. V was cut by 3 bases and J by 5 bases, with 5 bases left in between. CDR3 size: 11 residues. CDR1 is SGHTA, CDR2 FQGNSA, per germline. This CDR3 is CASSLGNEQYF. Written as DNA, the CDR3 is TGTGCCAGCAGCTTGGGGAACGAGCAGTACTTC.

V and J are TRBV2 and TRBJ2-1, with 9 bases matching TRBD2. Trimming cost V 4 bases and J 7 bases; bases outside gene matches: 5. Germline V gene sequence: CDR1 SNHLY, CDR2 FYNNEI. This CDR3 has 14 amino acids. CDR3 nucleotide sequence: TGTGCCAGCAGTGGCGGGGGGGCCCGGAATGAGCAGTTCTTC. Its protein is CASSGGGARNEQFF.

This clone was found once. The chain recombines TRBV19 with TRBJ2-3; TRBD1 agrees at 9 bases. Per germline, CDR1 LNHDA and CDR2 SQIVND (reference sequence). The CDR3 extends over 14 amino acids. Trimming at V came to 4 bases and at J to 5 bases, leaving 4 bases not matched to a gene. The CDR3 loop is CASSTTGGVDTQYF. CDR3 coding DNA: TGTGCCAGTAGTACGACAGGGGGGGTAGATACGCAGTATTTT.

The V gene is TRBV6-5, the J gene TRBJ1-1, with TRBD1 matching over 7 bases. Trimming took 6 bases from V and 1 from J; bases not matched to a gene: 8. Germline V gene lookup returns CDR1 MNHEY and CDR2 SVGAGI. The CDR3 sequence is 15 residues long. Written as DNA, the CDR3 is TGTGCCAGCAGCCGGGACAGCTGGGGGAACACTGAAGCTTTCTTT. It encodes CASSRDSWGNTEAFF.

Turning to this clone: The same CDR3 also results from other DNA sequences found in this sample. V usage is TRBV9 and J usage is TRBJ1-5, with TRBD1 matching over 8 bases. From germline, CDR1 is SGDLS and CDR2 YYNGEE. The CDR3 has 15 residues. V shed 0 bases and J 6 bases; nucleotides not matched to a gene: 5. The CDR3 DNA reads as TGTGCCAGCAGCGTAGGGCAGGGGGCCGGTCAGCCCCAGCATTTT. Residues: CASSVGQGAGQPQHF. Together with reference TRBV9 and TRBJ1-5, the CDR3 gives the full variable domain: DSGVTQTPKHLITATGQRVTLRCSPRSGDLSVYWYQQSLDQGLQFLIQYYNGEERAKGNILERFSAQQFPDLHSELNLSSLELGDSALYFCASSVGQGAGQPQHFGDGTRLSIL.

J is TRBJ2-1 and V is TRBV7-9; D possibly uses TRBD1 or TRBD2 (5 bases each). CDR1 and CDR2 from the germline V gene are SEHNR and FQNEAQ (reference sequence). The CDR3 consists of 12 residues. Deletions cut 1 base from V and 11 bases from J, with 9 bases between. The CDR3 DNA reads TGTGCCAGCAGCTTAGTTCCGGGGCAGCAGTTCTTC. As protein: CASSLVPGQQFF.

This sequence joins TRBV12-5 and TRBJ1-2; D is unclear. This CDR3 region has 15 residues. Germline V gene lookup returns CDR1 LGHNT and CDR2 FRNRAP. The ends were cut back, 3 bases at V and 4 bases at J, with 15 bases in the middle. The DNA of the CDR3 is TGTGCTAGTGGTTTTTCAGTCTCGAATTCCTATGGCTACACCTTC. It yields the protein CASGFSVSNSYGYTF.